Listed here are 3 T cell receptor beta chains from one sample, sequenced in a study of blood T cell repertoires in COVID-19. The data were produced by immunoSEQ multiplex PCR, yet TCRdb's version contains in-frame clones alone and is incomplete. The sample has under 200,000 clones; roughly 84% are singletons. Sequencing was done on a sample of peripheral blood. The receptors originated from a man between 18 and 29 years old with active or convalescent COVID-19.

This clone showed up many times. This chain connects TRBV6-5 to TRBJ2-7; a possible D gene is TRBD2 (5 bases). The CDR3 runs to 15 residues. The V end lost 6 bases, the J end lost 4 bases, and 19 bases lay between the germline ends. In germline, CDR1 is MNHEY, CDR2 SVGAGI. CDR3 in DNA: TGTGCCAGCAGGGCGTCATTTTCGGGGATATACGAGCAGTACTTC. This translates into CASRASFSGIYEQYF.

V usage is TRBV5-6 and J usage is TRBJ2-3; TRBD1 aligns across 7 bases. The CDR3 has 13 amino acids. V lost 3 bases to trimming and J lost 5 bases; unmatched junction nucleotides: 3. Germline assignment: CDR1 SGHDT and CDR2 YYEEEE. CDR3 region: CASSSNRGDTQYF. CDR3 sequence (DNA): TGTGCCAGCAGCTCCAACAGGGGAGATACGCAGTATTTT.

The V call is TRBV6-5, the J call TRBJ1-1; D gene uncertain. The CDR3 loop spans 14 amino acids. V was cut by 5 bases and J by 4 bases, with 14 bases left in between. Germline assignment: CDR1 MNHEY and CDR2 SVGAGI. The CDR3, as DNA: TGTGCCAGCAGTATTCATCCGGGGATCACTGAAGCTTTCTTT. This codes for CASSIHPGITEAFF.